The 24 T cell receptor beta chains in this list originate from one sample, sequenced in a study of blood T cell repertoires in COVID-19. Here immunoSEQ multiplex PCR was the method, and the copy in TCRdb shows in-frame clones only, minus some. The sample lists roughly 250,000 clones, about nine tenths seen once, with about 6% in the top ten. The sample consisted of PBMCs or T cells enriched from blood (not recorded which). These TCRs come from a woman aged 25 to 39 with acute COVID-19.

This chain uses TRBV28 with TRBJ2-2; 8 bases map to TRBD2. The CDR3 runs 16 residues. The germline V gene encodes CDR1 MDHEN and CDR2 SYDVKM. The junction had 7 bases not matched to a gene; V was cut back by 6 bases and J by 1 base. For the CDR3, the DNA is TGTGCCAGCAGAGCGAGCGGGAGTGTGAACACCGGGGAGCTGTTTTTT. It specifies CASRASGSVNTGELFF.

The chain recombines TRBV6-1 with TRBJ2-7, with a weak D call TRBD2 (6 bases). Germline V lookup: CDR1 MNHNS, CDR2 SASEGT. V was pared by 2 bases and J by 2 bases, with 13 bases between. There are 15 residues in the CDR3. CDR3 nucleotide sequence: TGTGCCAGCAGTGAAACTAGCCGTTACCCCTACGAGCAGTACTTC. This sequence encodes CASSETSRYPYEQYF.

For this clone: Other DNA sequences in this specimen translate into the identical CDR3. This chain joins TRBV29-1 and TRBJ1-2, with TRBD1 matching 8 bases. This CDR3 has 11 amino acids. Trimming at V came to 3 bases and at J to 7 bases, leaving 1 base not matched to a gene. From germline, CDR1 is SQVTM and CDR2 ANQGSEA. CDR3 nucleotide sequence: TGCAGCGTTGAGGACAGGGTTGGCTACACCTTC. Protein product: CSVEDRVGYTF.

The chain recombines TRBV5-6 with TRBJ1-2; 9 positions match TRBD1. Unmatched junction bases numbered 8, after V lost 4 bases and J lost 4 bases. This CDR3 region has 15 residues. CDR1 is SGHDT and CDR2 is YYEEEE in the germline V gene. CDR3 coding DNA: TGTGCCAGCAGCGATAACAGGGGGCTCGTCTATGGCTACACCTTC. This translates into CASSDNRGLVYGYTF.

The chain is built from TRBV15 and TRBJ1-4, with D possibly being TRBD1 (6 bases). The V gene lost 3 bases and the J gene lost 5 bases, with 22 bases spanning the gap. This CDR3 spans 18 amino acids. Germline V gives CDR1 LNHNV, CDR2 YYDKDF (reference sequence). CDR3 protein: CATSSSILRQGINEKLFF. For the CDR3, the DNA is TGTGCCACCAGCAGCAGTATCCTAAGGCAGGGGATAAATGAAAAACTGTTTTTT.

The V and J genes are TRBV27 and TRBJ2-2, with TRBD2 matching over 7 bases. Germline V gene data show CDR1 as MNHEY and CDR2 as SMNVEV (reference sequence). There are 17 residues in the CDR3. Trimming took 7 bases from V and 0 from J; bases not matched to a gene: 11. DNA of the CDR3: TGTGCCAGCACCTTGCTCGCGGGGAGGGCGAACACCGGGGAGCTGTTTTTT. Protein sequence: CASTLLAGRANTGELFF.

The chain links TRBV18 to TRBJ2-3; D perhaps matches TRBD2 (5 bases). There are 13 residues in the CDR3. Trimming pared 6 bases from V and 2 bases from J, leaving 9 bases between. From germline, CDR1 is KGHSH and CDR2 LQKENI. CDR3 sequence (DNA): TGTGCCAGCTCCCAGGACTCCACAGATACGCAGTATTTT. It codes for CASSQDSTDTQYF.

The genes are TRBV3-1 (or the pseudogene TRBV3-2) and TRBJ2-4; D may be TRBD1 (5 bases). Trimming left V 2 bases short and J 4 bases short, with 12 bases between. The germline CDR1 and CDR2 sequences are LGHDT and YNNKEL (reference sequence). This CDR3 region has 15 residues. The CDR3 sequence: CASSQTIDRKNIQYF. The CDR3, as DNA: TGTGCCAGCAGCCAAACTATCGACAGAAAAAACATTCAGTACTTC.

J is TRBJ1-2 and V is TRBV19, with D unclear. Trimming shortened V by 7 bases and J by 4 bases, and 13 bases separated the two germline ends. Germline lookup yields CDR1 LNHDA and CDR2 SQIVND (reference sequence). The CDR3 is 13 amino acids. CDR3: CASIRRGSYGYTF. Written as DNA, the CDR3 is TGTGCCAGTATCCGTCGGGGATCCTATGGCTACACCTTC.

This chain joins TRBV6-5 and TRBJ2-1; TRBD2 aligns across 8 bases. The CDR3 length is 14 residues. Per the germline V gene, CDR1 is MNHEY and CDR2 is SVGAGI. The ends lost 7 bases at V and 3 bases at J; junction bases unmatched: 5. In nucleotides, the CDR3 is TGTGCCAGCACCCGGGCGGGGGGCTACAATGAGCAGTTCTTC. Encoded protein: CASTRAGGYNEQFF.

As regards this clone: The junction departs from the called germline gene at one end, perhaps through a read error. The rearrangement joins TRBV19 to TRBJ2-1, with D perhaps TRBD2 (7 bases). Germline assignment: CDR1 LNHDA and CDR2 SQIVND (reference sequence). The CDR3 contains 12 residues. The CDR3 reads CAGRGGSGEQFF. The CDR3 bases are TGTGCCGGTAGGGGGGGGAGTGGTGAGCAGTTCTTC.

The rearrangement links TRBV30 to TRBJ1-1; 8 bases match TRBD1. The CDR3 spans 13 residues. V gave up 8 bases and J gave up 7 bases; unmatched junction bases: 12. CDR1 and CDR2 (germline): GTSNPN, SVGIG (reference sequence). CDR3: CARSRGRGGEAFF. In DNA form, the CDR3 reads TGTGCCAGATCCAGGGGGCGCGGCGGTGAAGCTTTCTTT. Filled out from reference TRBV30 and TRBJ1-1, the complete variable domain reads SQTIHQWPATLVQPVGSPLSLECTVEGTSNPNLYWYRQAAGRGLQLLFYSVGIGQISSEVPQNLSASRPQDRQFILSSKKLLLSDSGFYLCARSRGRGGEAFFGQGTRLTVV.

The chain uses TRBV6-6 and TRBJ1-2, with TRBD1 as a possible D gene (5 bases). CDR1 and CDR2 from the germline V gene are MNHNY and SVGAGI (reference sequence). V shed 5 bases and J shed 1 base, with 11 bases lying between them. This CDR3 comprises 14 residues. Here the CDR3 reads CASSTRQINYGYTF. The CDR3 nucleotides are TGTGCCAGCAGTACCCGACAGATTAACTATGGCTACACCTTC.

The genes are TRBV7-2 and TRBJ1-2; D might be TRBD1 (6 bases). The CDR3 loop spans 14 amino acids. The V gene lost 4 bases and the J gene lost 6 bases, with 15 bases spanning the gap. Germline CDR1 and CDR2: SGHTA and FQGNSA. For the CDR3, the DNA is TGTGCCAGCAGCTCGCGCACAGGGATAAATGGCTACACCTTC. This codes for CASSSRTGINGYTF.

The chain links TRBV4-3 to TRBJ2-3, with TRBD2 identical over 8 bases. Looked up from germline, CDR1 is LGHNA and CDR2 is YSLEER. The CDR3 length is 15 residues. The J segment lost 2 bases and the V segment lost 3 bases, leaving 4 bases of the junction unmatched. CDR3 loop: CASSQREAPTDTQYF. The CDR3 DNA reads TGCGCCAGCAGCCAGCGGGAGGCCCCCACAGATACGCAGTATTTT.

The chain carries TRBV7-8 and TRBJ1-4; D gene ambiguous. The germline V gene has CDR1 SGHVS and CDR2 FQNEAQ. This CDR3 is 14 amino acids long. Trimming removed 1 base from V and 2 bases from J, with 5 bases in between. CDR3 residues: CASSLDPTNEKLFF. The CDR3, as DNA: TGTGCCAGCAGCTTAGATCCTACTAATGAAAAACTGTTTTTT.

This chain uses TRBV7-2 with TRBJ2-1; 14 nucleotides align to TRBD2. The junction had 5 bases not matched to a gene; V was cut back by 1 base and J by 6 bases. This CDR3 region has 17 residues. From germline, CDR1 is SGHTA and CDR2 FQGNSA. The CDR3 DNA follows: TGTGCCAGCAGCTTAGAGATAGGACTAGCGGGAGGCAATGAGCAGTTCTTC. Translating it yields CASSLEIGLAGGNEQFF.

This chain links TRBV6-5 with TRBJ1-1; 7 bases map to TRBD1. The CDR3 runs to 14 residues. Germline CDR1 and CDR2: MNHEY and SVGAGI. Trimming removed 6 bases from V and 0 bases from J; junction bases left unmatched: 4. The CDR3 is CASSRQGVNTEAFF. CDR3 nucleotide sequence: TGTGCCAGCAGCCGACAGGGAGTGAACACTGAAGCTTTCTTT.

V usage is TRBV7-9 and J usage is TRBJ1-4; possible D gene TRBD1, 5 bases. The CDR3 is made up of 13 amino acids. Trimming cost V 4 bases and J 6 bases, with 9 bases left between them. Germline V gene lookup returns CDR1 SEHNR and CDR2 FQNEAQ (reference sequence). The CDR3 loop is CASSSVGDEKLFF. CDR3 DNA: TGTGCCAGCAGCTCGGTAGGGGATGAAAAACTGTTTTTT.

The chain is built from TRBV7-2 and TRBJ2-3, with 13 bases aligning to TRBD2. The V gene's germline CDR1 is SGHTA and CDR2 FQGNSA. The CDR3 is made up of 17 amino acids. Unmatched junction bases numbered 3, after V lost 1 base and J lost 2 bases. The CDR3 spells CASSLGGLAGYTDTQYF. The CDR3 DNA reads as TGTGCCAGCAGCTTAGGGGGACTAGCGGGATACACAGATACGCAGTATTTT.

The chain has TRBV19 and TRBJ2-1; TRBD2 aligns across 7 bases. CDR3 size: 16 residues. J lost 4 bases, V lost 4 bases, and 10 bases had no gene match. CDR1 and CDR2 from the germline V gene are LNHDA and SQIVND (reference sequence). CDR3 region: CASSTEAGRSYNEQFF. The CDR3 DNA is TGTGCCAGTAGTACCGAAGCGGGAAGAAGTTACAATGAGCAGTTCTTC. The complete variable domain, with remaining parts taken from reference TRBV19 and TRBJ2-1, reads DGGITQSPKYLFRKEGQNVTLSCEQNLNHDAMYWYRQDPGQGLRLIYYSQIVNDFQKGDIAEGYSVSREKKESFPLTVTSAQKNPTAFYLCASSTEAGRSYNEQFFGPGTRLTVL.

This clone appeared a single time. The chain links TRBV2 to TRBJ2-5; D not certain. The CDR3 is made up of 14 amino acids. Looked up from germline, CDR1 is SNHLY and CDR2 is FYNNEI. Trimming left V 4 bases short and J 5 bases short, with 14 bases between. CDR3 protein: CASSAPPLGETQYF. The CDR3 region has the DNA TGTGCCAGCAGTGCACCCCCCCTCGGGGAGACCCAGTACTTC.

The chain employs TRBV4-3 and TRBJ2-2; D perhaps matches TRBD2 (6 bases). V gave up 3 bases and J gave up 2 bases, with 16 bases separating them. The germline CDR1 and CDR2 sequences are LGHNA and YSLEER. The CDR3 has 17 amino acids. The CDR3 DNA reads as TGCGCCAGCAGCCAGAGCCCGGGACTCCATAACACCGGGGAGCTGTTTTTT. Protein sequence: CASSQSPGLHNTGELFF.

The chain combines TRBV6-5 with TRBJ1-1, with TRBD1 matching 9 bases. V lost 10 bases to trimming and J lost 7 bases; unmatched junction nucleotides: 13. This CDR3 is 14 amino acids long. Germline V gene sequence: CDR1 MNHEY, CDR2 SVGAGI. CDR3 in DNA: TGTGCCACAAAACCAGGGACAGGGCACCTTGAAGCTTTCTTT. Amino acids: CATKPGTGHLEAFF.